The TCR beta chain described here comes from a study of beta chain features in type 1 diabetes. Germline trimming cut 6 bases from V and 8 bases from J; bases unmatched to any gene: 6. The length of the CDR3 is 12 residues. Looked up from germline, CDR1 is KGHSH and CDR2 is LQKENI. General study findings and limits: At VDJ recombination sites, type 1 diabetes patients had fewer insertions and more deleted nucleotides. Over-representation of high TCR-expressing cells was a possible consequence of cDNA sequencing. TCRB rearrangement may or may not be influenced by HLA type; here this remained unresolved. Although PCR might favor shorter templates, it would do so equally in patients and controls.

Sequenced material consisted of expressed TCRB transcripts (all of the isolated RNA was reverse transcribed). The assay was immunoSEQ multiplex PCR, and TCRdb's table has in-frame clones only and misses some. The table includes 400,000 to 600,000 clones, 30% detected once. A few counts support this clone. What it binds is not known. The rearrangement links TRBV18 to TRBJ1-2; 7 bases line up with TRBD1. The source of this sequence is a young man in good health. Material: naive CD4+ T cells from blood. Written as DNA, the CDR3 is TGTGCCAGCTCGGAAGGGGGCTTAGGCTACACCTTC. Translating it yields CASSEGGLGYTF.